A selection of T cell receptor beta chains follows, all from one sample in a study of shared clonotypes between healthy human individuals. Produced via immunoSEQ multiplex PCR; TCRdb's table is partial and in-frame only. The table records hundreds of thousands of clones, under 95% of them present only once. The sample consisted of naive CD8+ T cells sorted from blood. The receptors come from a man aged 25-45 years in good health. CDR3s include the opening cysteine and the closing phenylalanine or tryptophan. The D gene is left open where the match is weak. Some rows have no size entry. The others give once, few or many, or a class for an expanded clone.

j_call | cdr3_length | clone_size | v_call | d_call | cdr3_nt | cdr3_aa
TRBJ2-7 | 13 | . | TRBV11-2 | . | TGTGCCAGCAGCTGGGCAGAGACCTACGAGCAGTACTTC | CASSWAETYEQYF
TRBJ2-7 | 13 | . | TRBV27 | . | TGTGCCAGCAGCTGGGGGAGCTCCTACGAGCAGTACTTC | CASSWGSSYEQYF
TRBJ1-5 | 15 | . | TRBV4-1 | . | TGCGCCAGCAGCTGGACTACAGATAACAATCAGCCCCAGCATTTT | CASSWTTDNNQPQHF
TRBJ2-1 | 15 | . | TRBV6-5 | . | TGTGCCAGCACTGGCCGACTAGAGCGGGACAATGAGCAGTTCTTC | CASTGRLERDNEQFF
TRBJ2-7 | 16 | . | TRBV5-6 | TRBD1 | TGTGCCAGCAGCTTGGGACAGGGATTACTAGCCTACGAGCAGTACTTC | CASSLGQGLLAYEQYF
TRBJ1-2 | 19 | . | TRBV15 | TRBD1 | TGTGCCACCAGCAGAGATTCAGGATCAACCGGGACAGGGACTCGCGGCTACACCTTC | CATSRDSGSTGTGTRGYTF
TRBJ2-7 | 13 | . | TRBV7-9 | . | TGTGCCAGCAGCGGGCCACGATCCTACGAGCAGTACTTC | CASSGPRSYEQYF
TRBJ2-3 | 15 | . | TRBV28 | . | TGTGCCAGCATGCCGGGGCAAGTGAGCACAGATACGCAGTATTTT | CASMPGQVSTDTQYF
TRBJ2-5 | 18 | . | TRBV19 | . | TGTGCCAGTAGTATAGTTGGGACAACCGTCAGCGTTCAAGAGACCCAGTACTTC | CASSIVGTTVSVQETQYF
TRBJ2-2 | 15 | . | TRBV6-6 | . | TGTGCCAGCAGTTACCGTCCTGGGGACACCGGGGAGCTGTTTTTT | CASSYRPGDTGELFF
TRBJ2-2 | 15 | . | TRBV27 | TRBD2 | TGTGCCAGCTCCCTAGCGGGAGTAGGCACCGGGGAGCTGTTTTTT | CASSLAGVGTGELFF
TRBJ1-5 | 15 | . | TRBV28 | . | TGTGCCAGCAGTTCCCCTGAGGGGGTGGTTCAGCCCCAGCATTTT | CASSSPEGVVQPQHF
TRBJ2-2 | 16 | . | TRBV13 | TRBD2 | TGTGCCAGCAGCCTGGGACTAGCGGGAAACACCGGGGAGCTGTTTTTT | CASSLGLAGNTGELFF
TRBJ1-2 | 15 | . | TRBV10-1 | TRBD1 | TGCGCCAGCAGCCCCTTCCCCGGGACAGGGATCGGCTACACCTTC | CASSPFPGTGIGYTF
TRBJ1-1 | 16 | . | TRBV7-2 | . | TGTGCCAGCAGCTTAGGGCAGCCTACAAAGAACACTGAAGCTTTCTTT | CASSLGQPTKNTEAFF
TRBJ2-5 | 15 | once | TRBV4-3 | . | TGCGCCAGCAGCCAAGATCTAGACAGTGGAGTGGCCCAGTACTTC | CASSQDLDSGVAQYF
TRBJ2-7 | 16 | once | TRBV7-9 | TRBD2 | TGTGCCAGCAGCTTCTCAATCGGACTAGTTACGTACGAGCAGTACTTC | CASSFSIGLVTYEQYF
TRBJ2-1 | 15 | . | TRBV7-9 | . | TGTGCCAGCAGCTTGTCCGAGACACCCTACAATGAGCAGTTCTTC | CASSLSETPYNEQFF
TRBJ2-7 | 17 | once | TRBV29-1 | TRBD1 | TGCAGCGTTGAAGACGGGACCGGGACAGGGAAGGACTACGAGCAGTACTTC | CSVEDGTGTGKDYEQYF
TRBJ2-1 | 17 | . | TRBV10-3 | TRBD2 | TGTGCCATCAGTACCCGACTAGCGGGAGATCGTTGGGAAGAGCAGTTCTTC | CAISTRLAGDRWEEQFF
TRBJ2-7 | 16 | once | TRBV7-2 | TRBD1 | TGTGCCAGCAGCTTAGTGACGGGGACAGTTACCTACGAGCAGTACTTC | CASSLVTGTVTYEQYF
TRBJ2-7 | 13 | . | TRBV27 | . | TGTGCCAGCAAACTCACGGGGCCCTACGAGCAGTACTTC | CASKLTGPYEQYF
TRBJ2-3 | 13 | once | TRBV2 | . | TGTGCCAGCAGGTCGATTAGCACAGATACGCAGTATTTT | CASRSISTDTQYF
TRBJ2-5 | 12 | . | TRBV5-1 | . | TGCGCCAGCAGCCCCTGGGGAGAGACCCAGTACTTC | CASSPWGETQYF
TRBJ2-1 | 13 | . | TRBV29-1 | . | TGCAGCGTTGAAGGCCAGAACTACAATGAGCAGTTCTTC | CSVEGQNYNEQFF
TRBJ2-7 | 14 | . | TRBV7-9 | TRBD2 | TGTGCCAGCTCCATCTCCGGGAGGGAGGACGAGCAGTACTTC | CASSISGREDEQYF
TRBJ2-7 | 12 | . | TRBV14 | . | TGTGCCAGCAGCCAAGAGGTCTACGAGCAGTACTTC | CASSQEVYEQYF
TRBJ1-1 | 13 | . | TRBV7-9 | TRBD1 | TGTGCCAGCAGCCGCCCAGGGGGCACTGAAGCTTTCTTT | CASSRPGGTEAFF
TRBJ2-3 | 16 | . | TRBV7-8 | . | TGTGCCAGCAGCACCACGGTAGCGGCTACCACAGATACGCAGTATTTT | CASSTTVAATTDTQYF
TRBJ2-1 | 13 | . | TRBV28 | . | TGTGCCAGCAGCACCTCGGGCGACAATGAGCAGTTCTTC | CASSTSGDNEQFF
TRBJ2-5 | 13 | . | TRBV28 | . | TGTGCCAGTTCCCTAGCGTTCAAAGAGACCCAGTACTTC | CASSLAFKETQYF
TRBJ1-1 | 15 | . | TRBV10-1 | TRBD1 | TGCGCCAGCAGCGAGTCCGGACAGGGGTACACTGAAGCTTTCTTT | CASSESGQGYTEAFF
TRBJ2-7 | 15 | . | TRBV7-9 | TRBD2 | TGTGCCAGCAGCGAAACCGGGACTAGCTCCTACGAGCAGTACTTC | CASSETGTSSYEQYF
TRBJ1-1 | 12 | . | TRBV6-5 | . | TGTGCCAGCAGTTACTCGCCGGGTGAAGCTTTCTTT | CASSYSPGEAFF
TRBJ2-1 | 18 | . | TRBV4-1 | . | TGCGCCAGCAGCCAAGATCTCCCGGGACAAACGTACTACAATGAGCAGTTCTTC | CASSQDLPGQTYYNEQFF
TRBJ1-1 | 17 | . | TRBV9 | TRBD1 | TGTGCCAGCAGCGTAGGGGACAGGGGAGGGGTGAACACTGAAGCTTTCTTT | CASSVGDRGGVNTEAFF
TRBJ1-1 | 12 | . | TRBV29-1 | . | TGCAGCGTTGAAGGCAGGGACACTGAAGCTTTCTTT | CSVEGRDTEAFF
TRBJ2-3 | 14 | once | TRBV28 | . | TGTGCCAGCAGTCCCCCGGACTTGACAGATACGCAGTATTTT | CASSPPDLTDTQYF
TRBJ2-1 | 14 | . | TRBV9 | . | TGTGCCAGCAGCCCACCGACTAGGGCAAATGAGCAGTTCTTC | CASSPPTRANEQFF
TRBJ1-1 | 15 | . | TRBV6-5 | . | TGTGCCAGCAGTTACTCGCAGTCCCCTTACACTGAAGCTTTCTTT | CASSYSQSPYTEAFF
TRBJ2-5 | 14 | . | TRBV2 | TRBD1 | TGTGCCAGCTCCGGGCCAGGGGGACAAGAGACCCAGTACTTC | CASSGPGGQETQYF
TRBJ2-7 | 17 | . | TRBV11-2 | TRBD1 | TGTGCCAGCAGCTTCCCTTGGTACAGGGGAGACGGGTACGAGCAGTACTTC | CASSFPWYRGDGYEQYF
TRBJ2-1 | 16 | few | TRBV7-9 | TRBD2 | TGTGCCAGCAGCCCCAAACTAGCGGGGCTGCACAATGAGCAGTTCTTC | CASSPKLAGLHNEQFF
TRBJ2-1 | 18 | . | TRBV9 | TRBD1 | TGTGCCAGCAGCGAAAGCGCGGTAGGGACAGGGGTTAACGATGAGCAGTTCTTC | CASSESAVGTGVNDEQFF
TRBJ2-1 | 13 | . | TRBV27 | TRBD2 | TGTGCCATCGAGTCGGCTAGCGGGCTTGAGCAGTTCTTC | CAIESASGLEQFF
TRBJ2-1 | 11 | . | TRBV18 | . | TGTGCCAGCTCACCAGGACATGAGCAGTTCTTC | CASSPGHEQFF
TRBJ2-1 | 12 | . | TRBV7-3 | . | TGTGCCAGCAGCTTAAGTTCGGGTGAGCAGTTCTTC | CASSLSSGEQFF
TRBJ2-7 | 15 | . | TRBV15 | . | TGTGCCACCAGCAGAGATCGGGCCATCTCCTACGAGCAGTACTTC | CATSRDRAISYEQYF
TRBJ2-1 | 16 | . | TRBV7-9 | . | TGTGCCAGCAGCTTAGTGACTGGGGCCTCCTACAATGAGCAGTTCTTC | CASSLVTGASYNEQFF
TRBJ2-5 | 16 | once | TRBV27 | . | TGTGCCAGCAGTTTATCGCGGGGTTTAGCCCAAGAGACCCAGTACTTC | CASSLSRGLAQETQYF
TRBJ2-1 | 15 | . | TRBV23-1 | TRBD2 | TGCGCCAGCAGTCAATCGTCGCTAGCGGCGGATGAGCAGTTCTTC | CASSQSSLAADEQFF
TRBJ2-7 | 15 | . | TRBV4-3 | TRBD1 | TGCGCCAGCAGCCAAGGGGACAGCGAAACCTACGAGCAGTACTTC | CASSQGDSETYEQYF
TRBJ2-7 | 12 | . | TRBV6-5 | . | TGTGCCAGCCGGGACACGACCTACGAGCAGTACTTC | CASRDTTYEQYF
TRBJ2-3 | 13 | . | TRBV5-4 | . | TGTGCCAGCAGCTCAGGGTGGCCAGATACGCAGTATTTT | CASSSGWPDTQYF
TRBJ2-3 | 16 | . | TRBV27 | . | TGTGCCAGCAGTTTATCGACTTCAGGTTACACAGATACGCAGTATTTT | CASSLSTSGYTDTQYF
TRBJ2-7 | 14 | . | TRBV4-2 | . | TGTGCCAGCAGCCCCTACCTAGGATCCTACGAGCAGTACTTC | CASSPYLGSYEQYF